The next 14 T cell receptor beta chains were all read from a single sample in a study of early T cells in non-severe SARS-CoV-2 infection. TCRdb analysed the 5' RACE reads with MiXCR anew, one entry per CDR3 protein. This table holds roughly 90,000 distinct CDR3 sequences, more than 13% found once. The source material was whole blood. The receptors shown here come from an adult who was a healthcare worker with PCR-confirmed SARS-CoV-2 infection or an uninfected control (not recorded which).

This clonotype was seen only a few times. The chain has TRBV7-2 and TRBJ2-3; no firm D call. There are 14 residues in the CDR3. The V gene's germline CDR1 is SGHTA and CDR2 FQGNSA. V dropped 5 bases and J dropped 1 base, with 10 bases sitting between them. CDR3 region: CASSLQPGTDTQYF. In DNA form, the CDR3 reads TGTGCCAGCAGCCTCCAGCCTGGCACAGATACGCAGTATTTT.

This clonotype was recorded at least ten times. The chain carries TRBV20-1 and TRBJ2-7, with D uncertain. Germline assignment: CDR1 DFQATT and CDR2 SNEGSKA (reference sequence). Between the trimmed V and J ends, which lost 2 bases and 3 bases, there was a span of 14 bases. This CDR3 region has 14 residues. DNA of the CDR3: TGCAGTGCTAGAATCCCATCCAGTTTCTACGAGCAGTACTTC. Its translation: CSARIPSSFYEQYF.

The chain couples TRBV7-2 to TRBJ2-1, with 9 bases matching TRBD2. This CDR3 comprises 14 residues. Germline-derived CDR1 and CDR2 are SGHTA and FQGNSA. J was trimmed by 4 bases and V by 6 bases; bases with no gene match: 4. CDR3 DNA: TGTGCCAGCAGGGCGGGAGGGCCTTACAATGAGCAGTTCTTC. Amino acid sequence: CASRAGGPYNEQFF.

This clonotype showed up many times. V and J are TRBV10-3 and TRBJ2-5; D not resolved. Trimming removed 2 bases at V and 3 bases at J, with 1 base between. This CDR3 is built from 11 residues. Germline loops: CDR1 ENHRY, CDR2 SYGVKD. CDR3 sequence (DNA): TGTGCCATCAGTGAGGAAGAGACCCAGTACTTC. Protein product: CAISEEETQYF.

The DNA of the CDR3 is TGTGCCACCAGCAGGGGCAGGGACAGACTTCCCTACGAGCAGTACTTC. Translated, it gives CATSRGRDRLPYEQYF. The chain is built from TRBV15 and TRBJ2-7; 7 positions match TRBD1. CDR1 and CDR2 (germline): LNHNV, YYDKDF (reference sequence). V shed 3 bases, J shed 2 bases, and the junction held 10 bases outside the gene matches. The CDR3 has 16 amino acids.

The V and J genes are TRBV9 and TRBJ1-2; D remains ambiguous. CDR3 length equals 12 residues. V gave up 3 bases and J gave up 1 base, with 4 bases separating them. CDR1 and CDR2 from the germline V gene are SGDLS and YYNGEE. The CDR3 sequence: CASSENNYGYTF. Here the CDR3 DNA reads TGTGCCAGCAGCGAGAATAACTATGGCTACACCTTC. Drawing the rest from reference TRBV9 and TRBJ1-2, the complete variable domain is DSGVTQTPKHLITATGQRVTLRCSPRSGDLSVYWYQQSLDQGLQFLIQYYNGEERAKGNILERFSAQQFPDLHSELNLSSLELGDSALYFCASSENNYGYTFGSGTRLTVV.

The genes are TRBV6-1 and TRBJ2-7; D might be TRBD1 (5 bases). V lost 7 bases and J 4 bases, leaving 17 bases between the germline ends. Per the germline V gene, CDR1 is MNHNS and CDR2 is SASEGT. This CDR3 has 14 amino acids. CDR3 DNA: TGTGCCAGCATAGGACACCAGAGATCTTACGAGCAGTACTTC. Its translation: CASIGHQRSYEQYF.

This clonotype turned up a few times. CDR3 residues: CASSAWSSGANVLTF. Written as DNA, the CDR3 is TGCGCCAGCAGCGCCTGGTCTTCTGGGGCCAACGTCCTGACTTTC. The chain recombines TRBV5-1 with TRBJ2-6; no clear D gene. Trimming left V 4 bases short and J 1 base short, with 9 bases between. Germline V CDR1 and CDR2: SGHRS, YFSETQ. This CDR3 is built from 15 residues.

In its sample, this clonotype was seen a few times. This sequence joins TRBV29-1 and TRBJ2-5, with TRBD2 matching over 13 bases. The CDR3 has 14 residues. The germline V gene has CDR1 SQVTM and CDR2 ANQGSEA. Losses at the gene ends were 7 bases for V and 5 bases for J; bases not matched to a gene: 7. CDR3 nucleotide sequence: TGCAGCGCCTACGGACTAGCGGGAGTGGAGACCCAGTACTTC. Translation: CSAYGLAGVETQYF.

This sequence joins TRBV30 and TRBJ2-7; D perhaps matches TRBD2 (5 bases). CDR3 length: 14 amino acids. Germline CDR1 is GTSNPN and CDR2 is SVGIG (reference sequence). Trimming cost V 0 bases and J 5 bases, with 14 bases left between them. The CDR3 DNA follows: TGTGCCTGGAGTGTACGCGCGGGCAGCAACGAGCAGTACTTC. The encoded protein is CAWSVRAGSNEQYF. The full variable domain, rest sourced from reference TRBV30 and TRBJ2-7, is SQTIHQWPATLVQPVGSPLSLECTVEGTSNPNLYWYRQAAGRGLQLLFYSVGIGQISSEVPQNLSASRPQDRQFILSSKKLLLSDSGFYLCAWSVRAGSNEQYFGPGTRLTVT.

The chain is built from TRBV29-1 and TRBJ2-1; TRBD2 is a possible D gene (6 bases). V gave up 4 bases and J gave up 9 bases, with 13 bases separating them. The CDR3 covers 12 residues. Germline V gene data show CDR1 as SQVTM and CDR2 as ANQGSEA. The CDR3 here is CSVGSGAGEQFF. Here the CDR3 DNA reads TGCAGCGTTGGTTCGGGAGCTGGTGAGCAGTTCTTC.

The chain joins TRBV20-1 to TRBJ1-3; a possible D gene is TRBD1 (6 bases). V was shortened by 5 bases and J by 0 bases, with 14 bases between the two germline ends. This CDR3 spans 15 amino acids. Per the germline V gene, CDR1 is DFQATT and CDR2 is SNEGSKA (reference sequence). In nucleotides, the CDR3 is TGCAGTGCTCTACCGGACAGATTCTCTGGAAACACCATATATTTT. Amino acid sequence: CSALPDRFSGNTIYF.

This clonotype was recorded a few times. The CDR3 bases are TGTGCCAGCAGCTCCTCCGGGACTAGCCTAAATACGCAGTATTTT. Translated: CASSSSGTSLNTQYF. The V gene is TRBV11-2, the J gene TRBJ2-3; 9 bases agree with TRBD2. Germline V CDR1 and CDR2: SGHAT, FQNNGV. CDR3 length: 15 amino acids. After removal of 4 bases from V and 7 bases from J, the junction contained 9 bases not matched to a gene.

This clonotype was counted at least ten times. This chain uses TRBV4-2 with TRBJ2-1; the D is unclear. The CDR3 loop spans 18 amino acids. Germline-derived CDR1 and CDR2 are LGHNA and YNFKEQ. Trimming left V 0 bases short and J 0 bases short, with 15 bases between. The DNA of the CDR3 is TGTGCCAGCAGCCAAGAACGCGGTGGGTTTACCTCCTACAATGAGCAGTTCTTC. Its translation is CASSQERGGFTSYNEQFF.